This T cell receptor (beta chain) emerged from a study of cytomegalovirus exposure and HLA in healthy donors (TCRdb year 2017). Some background on the complete study: In an earlier analysis of around 540 of the donors, roughly 300 Gb of sequence data and 100 million or so unique TCR beta sequences from 150 million to 200 million T cells were reported. An early release covering 550 to 700 HLA-typed donors comprised 300 to 350 gigabases of sequencing data and roughly 86 million unique TCR sequences. Among the roughly 390 genotyped donors, about 83% belonged to the genetic ancestry cluster associated with self-reported Caucasian donors. The study aimed to test whether signatures of past pathogen exposure could be identified by cataloging public T cell receptors. The T cell repertoires of 666 subjects were profiled by immunosequencing and related to cytomegalovirus serostatus. In addition to the first cohort of approximately 670 subjects, a separate validation cohort of 120 different subjects was used. To predict cytomegalovirus infection status, the study combined high-throughput TCR immunosequencing, statistical association of individual TCRs with disease status, and machine learning. A later analysis re-analyzed previously published TCR beta repertoires from 660 or so donors and added high-resolution HLA genotyping to study TCR occurrence patterns. Rather than drawing on any new phenotypic data, the later analysis identified candidate immune exposures from TCR beta sequences and the way those sequences occurred across donors. An earlier analysis of about 620 of the donors applied high-throughput TCR beta sequencing to assess whether each TCR beta V gene segment acted as functional or pseudogenic. Donor age, sex, ethnicity and CMV serostatus were collected together with the repertoire data. A later genetic analysis used genome-wide SNP genotypes for about 55% of the 666 donors, treating that subset as a discovery cohort. All discovery cohort repertoires had been generated on a single sequencing platform. Both class I and class II loci were covered by HLA typing, at four-digit resolution. The number of donors typed differed by locus, with 629-630 for A, B, C, DRB1 and DQB1, roughly 520 for DQA1, over 600 for DPA1, and 400 to 490 for DPB1. Four to six DR-DQ haplotypes were handled as single units for association and clustering, since linkage in the cohort was strong. Among approximately 370 genotyped donors of the cohort, an average of roughly 230,000 unique TCR beta nucleotide sequences was sequenced per donor, of which about 19% were non-productive.

The V and J ends are trimmed by 7 bases and 2 bases, leaving 12 bases between them. CDR3 length: 14 amino acids, cysteine to phenylalanine. The kept DNA is CDR3 alone, 42 bases in frame from the first base. Sequences LGHNT (CDR1) and FRNRAP (CDR2) are obtained from the germline V gene. Overall results and qualifications from the work: In a later analysis, the rate of TCR association differed among HLA loci, with DRB1 alleles having the most associated TCRs and HLA-C alleles having the fewest. Linkage disequilibrium might explain the correlated functional status among segregating V segments, but an unknown experimental factor could not be ruled out. An association between a missense DCLRE1C variant and V-gene and J-gene trimming of TCR beta chains was found in a later genetic analysis and replicated in an independent cohort. Most CMV-associated TCR beta chains appeared to be HLA-restricted in a later analysis, and the HLA associations seemed to be driven largely by CMV exposure. Immune exposure information for the cohort was limited to CMV serostatus. In a later analysis, HLA-associated TCR beta chains were found to be more clonally expanded and to have lower generation probabilities than equally common non-associated chains. When HLA alleles, especially DR and DQ, strongly co-occurred, TCR associations were difficult to assign to individual alleles. Presence/absence analyses assumed roughly uniform sequencing depth across donors, an assumption that may not hold. Several of the top co-occurrence clusters appeared to be linked to parvovirus B19, influenza, CMV and Epstein-Barr virus, according to a later analysis. A cluster of highly shared sequence variants was judged likely to be a technical artifact of the sequencing pipeline. At a false discovery rate of 0.05, a later analysis linked under 20,000 TCR beta sequences to specific HLA alleles. In vitro tests confirmed that three of the cytomegalovirus-associated TCR beta chains recognize cytomegalovirus antigens. The study listed approximately 160 TCR beta chains as associated with cytomegalovirus. Because HLA typing was missing for some donors at each locus, association tests included only the typed subset. A further reported finding was that TCR beta sequences accurately predicted the HLA-A and HLA-B alleles for most subjects in the first cohort. The authors suggested that the approach could potentially be extended to other disease states and immunological phenotypes. Because the 87-base-pair reads could not distinguish some IMGT-functional V segments, including TRBV6-2 and TRBV6-3, those segments were excluded. In both the original and validation cohorts, the classifier was reported to diagnose cytomegalovirus status with high specificity and sensitivity. According to a later genetic analysis, donors in an Asian-associated ancestry cluster had fewer N-insertions in productive TCRs than the approximately 700-donor mean. Only TCR beta chains were sequenced in this cohort, and the absence of alpha or paired-chain data limited detectable features. In an earlier analysis of approximately 600 of the donors, most TCR beta V segments were observed in productive rearrangements about 87% or about 30% of the time, broadly matching IMGT annotations. Most TCR sequences were seen in very few donors, while some public TCRs were found in many individuals. Because counts were too low, more than 15 rarely observed V segments, including chromosome 9 orphons, were left out of the earlier analysis of some 600 of the donors.

The library was generated by the immunoSEQ multiplex PCR assay. A mixture of 60 forward primers for TCR Vbeta segments and 13 reverse primers for TCR Jbeta segments was used in the multiplex PCR. The CDR3 region of rearranged TCR beta genes was amplified from genomic DNA by a multiplex PCR assay. The amplified TCR beta libraries were sequenced on the Illumina HiSeq System as 87-base-pair reads. In the source study's methods: A later analysis tallied 75 million to 95 million unique TCR beta chains across the approximately 670 repertoires, and roughly 11 million of those chains were shared by two or more donors. Raw reads were error-corrected and collapsed into unique sequences with a nearest-neighbor algorithm that merged closely related sequences to remove PCR and sequencing errors. CDR3 sequences were aligned to IMGT reference sequences to assign V, D and J gene segments. For a sequence to be retained, at least a six-nucleotide match to both a V gene segment and a J gene segment was required. Rearrangements were called productive when the CDR3 lacked stop codons and stayed in frame with V and J; all others were non-productive. Following IMGT convention, CDR3 was defined as the stretch from the second conserved V-encoded cysteine to the conserved J-encoded phenylalanine. The earlier analysis of about 610 of the donors excluded any sequence lacking an unambiguous match to a single V gene segment. An earlier analysis of some 610 of the donors called V segments functional above 56.7% productive rearrangements and segregating when the between-donor standard deviation exceeded 5%. A statistical classification framework was built for diagnosing cytomegalovirus status from the catalog of TCR beta chain sequences. V and J gene assignment, in a later analysis, came from comparing TCR nucleotide sequences with IMGT/GENE-DB human TR gene sequences. A later analysis assigned CDR3 sequences and most-parsimonious VDJ recombination scenarios with the TCRdist pipeline. A later analysis defined each TCR beta chain by its CDR3 amino acid sequence plus V-gene family, and excluded reads lacking a unique V-gene family. As a way to deal with suspected cross-contamination and a sequencing artifact, a later analysis dropped more than 500 nucleotide sequences that were highly shared and had low generation probability. In a later analysis, a clonal expansion index for each public chain was calculated from normalized within-repertoire ranks of inferred template counts. A later analysis computed generation probabilities with a VDJ recombination model fitted to out-of-frame rearrangements, and checked the results against IGoR. Hypergeometric tests were used in a later analysis to score TCR-TCR, TCR-HLA and TCR-CMV co-occurrence, with a repertoire-size bias correction applied to the TCR pairs. A later analysis estimated false discovery rates by permuting HLA or CMV assignments 20 times. In a later analysis, co-occurring TCRs were grouped using DBSCAN, and TCRdist sequence similarity was added for clustering within HLA-allele-positive subsets. Repertoires with fewer than 30,000 or more than 120,000 public chains were left out of co-occurrence clustering, as were several repertoires with anomalous nucleotide sharing. TCRdb obtained this table from immuneACCESS and retained in-frame rearrangements with V and J assigned. These tables miss some clones; where compared with another copy, unresolved V genes account for less than half of the shortfall, and the remainder is unexplained. V, J and clone size reflect that table, while D and trimming were determined from the DNA. This sample lists some 130,000 clones; roughly 85% were detected once. Clones ranked in the top ten supply 6.5% to 7% of the sample.

About this clone itself: Its binding antigen is unknown. No qualities accompany the bases; no much larger clone lies one base away.

The cohort comprised 670 or so healthy bone marrow donors. All cohort members were sampled while nominally healthy, although unrecorded immune exposures were likely present. The donor was CMV seropositive and belonged to the group of 250 to 300 seropositive cohort members. Every donor gave a peripheral blood sample, and the peripheral blood mononuclear cells from that sample were used for TCR beta sequencing. Genomic DNA extraction from the blood cell samples was performed with the Qiagen DNeasy Blood Extraction Kit. This sequence uses TRBV12-5 and TRBJ1-3; no D gene call is confident. The specimen sequenced was PBMCs. This TCR was recovered from a middle-aged man in good health and CMV-seropositive. This receptor carries the CDR3 CASALWRTGNTIYF. The sequenced DNA: TGTGCTAGTGCCCTCTGGAGGACTGGAAACACCATATATTTT. Joined to the reference TRBV12-5 and TRBJ1-3 proteins, this CDR3 gives the full variable domain: DARVTQTPRHKVTEMGQEVTMRCQPILGHNTVFWYRQTMMQGLELLAYFRNRAPLDDSGMPKDRFSAEMPDATLATLKIQPSEPRDSAVYFCASALWRTGNTIYFGEGSWLTVV.